This entry lists 32 T cell receptor beta chains sequenced from one sample in a study of cytomegalovirus exposure and HLA in healthy donors. The primer mix had 60 Vbeta and 13 Jbeta primers. Sequencing was performed with immunoSEQ multiplex PCR; in TCRdb, only in-frame clones are kept and a portion is missing. The sample carries about 150,000 clones, roughly 80% recorded once. Input material: PBMCs. Source of these receptors: a boy aged 2 to 10 in good health and CMV-seronegative.

V gene TRBV11-2 combines with J gene TRBJ1-2; D may be TRBD1 (6 bases). The V end was cut by 4 bases, the J end by 2 bases, with 20 bases between. The germline CDR1 and CDR2 sequences are SGHAT and FQNNGV. CDR3 length equals 17 residues. The chain's CDR3 is CASSSNRVGFWNYGYTF. In nucleotides, the CDR3 is TGTGCCAGCAGCTCGAACAGGGTTGGCTTCTGGAACTATGGCTACACCTTC.

The V gene is TRBV9, the J gene TRBJ2-5; D might be TRBD2 (5 bases). The CDR3 covers 13 residues. In germline, CDR1 is SGDLS, CDR2 YYNGEE. V lost 4 bases, J lost 4 bases, and 11 bases lay in between. In DNA, the CDR3 is TGTGCCAGCAGCCCGGGAAGGATAGAGACCCAGTACTTC. As protein: CASSPGRIETQYF. The full variable domain, with the rest looked up from reference TRBV9 and TRBJ2-5, is DSGVTQTPKHLITATGQRVTLRCSPRSGDLSVYWYQQSLDQGLQFLIQYYNGEERAKGNILERFSAQQFPDLHSELNLSSLELGDSALYFCASSPGRIETQYFGPGTRLLVL.

V and J are TRBV4-1 and TRBJ2-5, with 9 bases matching TRBD1. The V and J ends lost 4 bases and 4 bases, in that order; junction bases with no gene match: 7. There are 15 residues in the CDR3. Germline lookup yields CDR1 MGHRA and CDR2 YSYEKL. The CDR3 sequence: CASSLKTGGVETQYF. CDR3 in DNA: TGCGCCAGCAGCCTAAAGACAGGGGGGGTAGAGACCCAGTACTTC.

The chain combines TRBV9 with TRBJ2-3; the D is unclear. CDR1 and CDR2 (germline): SGDLS, YYNGEE. This CDR3 comprises 11 residues. The germline V and J ends were trimmed by 6 bases and 4 bases, with 6 bases remaining between them. CDR3 coding DNA: TGTGCCAGCAAAAGAGCAGATACGCAGTATTTT. It yields the protein CASKRADTQYF.

This clone was detected a few times. This sequence joins TRBV28 and TRBJ1-5; 11 bases agree with TRBD1. Germline assignment: CDR1 MDHEN and CDR2 SYDVKM. CDR3 length equals 15 residues. The junction had 5 bases not matched to a gene; V was cut back by 6 bases and J by 4 bases. CDR3 loop: CASRGQGGANQPQHF. DNA for the CDR3: TGTGCCAGCAGGGGACAGGGGGGTGCAAATCAGCCCCAGCATTTT.

V gene TRBV19 combines with J gene TRBJ1-5, with D possibly being TRBD1 (6 bases). This CDR3 is 12 amino acids long. V was clipped by 9 bases and J by 6 bases, with 12 bases between them. The V gene's germline CDR1 is LNHDA and CDR2 SQIVND (reference sequence). CDR3 amino acids: CASRPGAQPQHF. The CDR3 DNA sequence: TGTGCCAGCAGGCCAGGGGCTCAGCCCCAGCATTTT.

This chain connects TRBV7-9 to TRBJ1-6; 9 bases are shared with TRBD1. V dropped 3 bases and J dropped 7; count of bases not matched to a gene: 13. This CDR3 comprises 18 residues. Looked up from germline, CDR1 is SEHNR and CDR2 is FQNEAQ (reference sequence). The CDR3 coding sequence is TGTGCCAGCAGCTTGGGGGGACAGGGCAGAATTTTAAATTCACCCCTCCACTTT. This codes for CASSLGGQGRILNSPLHF.

The genes are TRBV4-3 and TRBJ1-2; no clear D. The CDR3 covers 14 residues. Germline-derived CDR1 and CDR2 are LGHNA and YSLEER. V was pared by 0 bases and J by 7 bases, with 12 bases between. As DNA, the CDR3 is TGCGCCAGCAGCCAAGAGCCAGGCCATGGTGGCTACACCTTC. It is translated as CASSQEPGHGGYTF.

V is TRBV6-5 and J is TRBJ1-2; TRBD1 matches 8 bases. Germline assignment: CDR1 MNHEY and CDR2 SVGAGI. This CDR3 has 15 residues. Trimming cost V 6 bases and J 8 bases; bases outside gene matches: 14. This CDR3 is CASSRPGGARKGYTF. As DNA, the CDR3 is TGTGCCAGCAGCCGACCAGGGGGCGCGAGGAAAGGCTACACCTTC.

This clone is a singleton in its sample. The gene calls are TRBV30 and TRBJ2-7, with D possibly TRBD1 on 5 matching bases. Germline assignment: CDR1 GTSNPN and CDR2 SVGIG (reference sequence). Trimming removed 0 bases from V and 0 bases from J, with 12 bases in between. The CDR3 runs 15 residues. The DNA for the CDR3 is TGTGCCTGGAGTGTGTTTCAGGGTGGCTCCTACGAGCAGTACTTC. Residues: CAWSVFQGGSYEQYF.

The genes are TRBV27 and TRBJ2-1; D is possibly TRBD2 (5 bases). This CDR3 is built from 14 residues. Trimming cost V 2 bases and J 7 bases, with 12 bases left between them. Per the germline V gene, CDR1 is MNHEY and CDR2 is SMNVEV (reference sequence). CDR3 in DNA: TGTGCCAGCAGTTTAATAAGCGGATGGAATGAGCAGTTCTTC. It specifies CASSLISGWNEQFF.

V is TRBV2 and J is TRBJ1-1; TRBD1 is a possible D gene (5 bases). The CDR3 loop spans 13 amino acids. Germline V CDR1 and CDR2: SNHLY, FYNNEI. Deletions cut 7 bases from V and 7 bases from J, with 16 bases between. The CDR3 DNA reads TGTGCCAGCATTGGGCTTAAGACAGTTGAAGCTTTCTTT. It specifies CASIGLKTVEAFF.

The chain uses TRBV2 and TRBJ1-5, with D possibly being TRBD1 (5 bases). The germline CDR1 and CDR2 sequences are SNHLY and FYNNEI. The CDR3 length is 13 residues. V dropped 8 bases and J dropped 6 bases, with 14 bases sitting between them. The CDR3 loop reads CASDAGRAQPQHF. CDR3 DNA: TGTGCCAGCGATGCCGGCAGGGCTCAGCCCCAGCATTTT.

A word on this clone: The junction does not match germline at one end; this may be a read error. The chain uses TRBV7-9 and TRBJ2-7; the D is unclear. CDR3 length: 14 amino acids. Germline CDR1 is SEHNR and CDR2 is FQNEAQ (reference sequence). CDR3 coding DNA: TGTTCCAGCAGCCCAACCTCAGGTGACTACGAGCAGTACTTC. Translated, it gives CSSSPTSGDYEQYF.

V usage is TRBV2 and J usage is TRBJ2-7, with D possibly being TRBD2 (5 bases). V was cut by 7 bases and J by 11 bases, with 24 bases left in between. CDR3 length equals 14 residues. Looked up from germline, CDR1 is SNHLY and CDR2 is FYNNEI. CDR3 residues: CASISASGGWRKYF. CDR3 nucleotides: TGTGCCAGCATTTCTGCTTCTGGAGGATGGAGAAAGTACTTC.

This chain uses TRBV15 with TRBJ1-4, with D perhaps TRBD1 (5 bases). The CDR3 is made up of 15 amino acids. V shed 3 bases and J shed 7 bases, with 15 bases lying between them. Germline V CDR1 and CDR2: LNHNV, YYDKDF (reference sequence). CDR3 residues: CATSRMSQGAEKLFF. The CDR3 nucleotides read TGTGCCACCAGCAGGATGTCTCAGGGTGCTGAAAAACTGTTTTTT. Complete variable domain (other parts from reference TRBV15 and TRBJ1-4): DAMVIQNPRYQVTQFGKPVTLSCSQTLNHNVMYWYQQKSSQAPKLLFHYYDKDFNNEADTPDNFQSRRPNTSFCFLDIRSPGLGDTAMYLCATSRMSQGAEKLFFGSGTQLSVL.

The chain combines TRBV6-6 with TRBJ1-2, with D unclear. The V gene lost 4 bases and the J gene lost 3 bases, with 9 bases spanning the gap. CDR1 is MNHNY and CDR2 is SVGAGI in the germline V gene (reference sequence). The CDR3 contains 13 residues. CDR3 nucleotide sequence: TGTGCCAGCAGTTGGGCATTCGACTATGGCTACACCTTC. This translates into CASSWAFDYGYTF.

The V gene is TRBV4-1, the J gene TRBJ2-6; D remains ambiguous. CDR3 length: 15 residues. From germline, CDR1 is MGHRA and CDR2 YSYEKL. V lost 6 bases to trimming and J lost 0 bases, with 9 bases between them. Here the CDR3 reads CASRRESSGANVLTF. DNA for the CDR3: TGCGCCAGCAGGAGAGAATCCTCTGGGGCCAACGTCCTGACTTTC.

This chain connects TRBV30 to TRBJ2-1, with 8 bases fitting TRBD2. This CDR3 contains 16 residues. In germline, CDR1 is GTSNPN, CDR2 SVGIG (reference sequence). V shed 2 bases, J shed 0 bases, and the junction held 6 bases outside the gene matches. CDR3 residues: CAWSSRGGSSYNEQFF. CDR3 nucleotide sequence: TGTGCCTGGAGTAGTCGGGGGGGGAGCTCCTACAATGAGCAGTTCTTC.

The chain uses TRBV4-1 and TRBJ2-5; D not certain. The length of the CDR3 is 15 residues. The V gene lost 0 bases and the J gene lost 2 bases, with 10 bases spanning the gap. The germline CDR1 and CDR2 sequences are MGHRA and YSYEKL. The CDR3 is CASSQETARQETQYF. The CDR3 region has the DNA TGCGCCAGCAGCCAAGAGACCGCCAGGCAAGAGACCCAGTACTTC.

The gene calls are TRBV6-5 and TRBJ2-3; D not resolved. Germline CDR1 MNHEY, CDR2 SVGAGI. Trimming stripped 6 bases from V and 1 base from J, with 14 bases between. The CDR3 covers 15 residues. CDR3 loop: CASSHYNLRTDTQYF. CDR3 in DNA: TGTGCCAGCAGCCATTACAACCTCCGCACAGATACGCAGTATTTT.

The V call is TRBV28, the J call TRBJ2-6; maybe TRBD1 (5 bases). Germline V gene data show CDR1 as MDHEN and CDR2 as SYDVKM. The CDR3 has 16 residues. The V gene lost 3 bases and the J gene lost 0 bases, with 9 bases spanning the gap. This chain's CDR3 is CASSLDTSSGANVLTF. The CDR3 DNA sequence: TGTGCCAGCAGTTTGGACACAAGCTCTGGGGCCAACGTCCTGACTTTC.

The J gene is TRBJ1-1, the V gene TRBV19, with 7 bases lining up with TRBD1. This CDR3 has 15 amino acids. The germline gives CDR1 LNHDA, CDR2 SQIVND (reference sequence). V lost 8 bases, J lost 5 bases, and 14 bases stayed unmatched. CDR3 amino acids: CASWQGETGLTEAFF. The CDR3 DNA is TGTGCCAGTTGGCAAGGCGAGACAGGGTTGACTGAAGCTTTCTTT.

J is TRBJ1-5 and V is TRBV10-3; weak D call: TRBD1 (5 bases). Looked up from germline, CDR1 is ENHRY and CDR2 is SYGVKD. The CDR3 is 14 residues long. The V and J ends lost 3 bases and 4 bases respectively, with 10 bases between them. In nucleotides, the CDR3 is TGTGCCATCAGTGACCACGGGGGGAATCAGCCCCAGCATTTT. It translates to CAISDHGGNQPQHF.

This chain joins TRBV11-3 and TRBJ2-1, with TRBD2 identical over 9 bases. V lost 2 bases to trimming and J lost 2 bases; unmatched junction nucleotides: 10. The CDR3 loop spans 18 amino acids. CDR1 and CDR2 from the germline V gene are SGHNT and YENEEA. This CDR3 is CASSLSRAGGRTYNEQFF. DNA of the CDR3: TGTGCCAGCAGCTTATCTCGTGCGGGAGGGCGGACCTACAATGAGCAGTTCTTC.

V gene TRBV4-1 combines with J gene TRBJ1-2, with D possibly TRBD1 on 5 matching bases. CDR1 is MGHRA, CDR2 YSYEKL, per germline. Trimming took 0 bases from V and 2 from J, leaving 13 bases between them. This CDR3 has 16 residues. The CDR3 DNA follows: TGCGCCAGCAGCCAAGATCGGCCAGGGAAGAACTATGGCTACACCTTC. This translates into CASSQDRPGKNYGYTF.

The chain recombines TRBV27 with TRBJ1-2; D is perhaps TRBD1 (6 bases). The CDR3 totals 13 residues. CDR1 is MNHEY and CDR2 is SMNVEV in the germline V gene (reference sequence). V was shortened by 4 bases and J by 2 bases, with 8 bases between the two germline ends. CDR3 coding DNA: TGTGCCAGCAGTTCTACAGGGAACTATGGCTACACCTTC. It codes for CASSSTGNYGYTF.

This chain joins TRBV19 and TRBJ2-3; 10 bases are a match to TRBD2. J was trimmed by 5 bases and V by 3 bases; bases with no gene match: 8. CDR1 and CDR2 (germline): LNHDA, SQIVND (reference sequence). The CDR3 runs 16 residues. In DNA, the CDR3 is TGTGCCAGTAGTATGGCGGCTAGCGGGAGTTTAGATACGCAGTATTTT. It yields the protein CASSMAASGSLDTQYF.

The chain links TRBV5-1 to TRBJ2-7, with TRBD1 matching over 7 bases. The junction had 13 bases not matched to a gene; V was cut back by 4 bases and J by 6 bases. CDR1 SGHRS and CDR2 YFSETQ come from the germline V gene. The CDR3 is 15 residues long. The CDR3 DNA reads as TGCGCCAGCAGCCCGTGGGACAGACCTACGTCCGAGCAGTACTTC. Protein sequence: CASSPWDRPTSEQYF.

The J gene is TRBJ1-5, the V gene TRBV15; the D is unclear. The CDR3 consists of 13 residues. V gave up 0 bases and J gave up 11 bases, with 11 bases separating them. The germline gives CDR1 LNHNV, CDR2 YYDKDF (reference sequence). CDR3 region: CATSRDAGVSQHF. The CDR3 DNA reads TGTGCCACCAGCAGAGATGCGGGTGTCTCCCAGCATTTT. Using reference TRBV15 and TRBJ1-5 for the parts outside the CDR3, the full variable domain is DAMVIQNPRYQVTQFGKPVTLSCSQTLNHNVMYWYQQKSSQAPKLLFHYYDKDFNNEADTPDNFQSRRPNTSFCFLDIRSPGLGDTAMYLCATSRDAGVSQHFGDGTRLSIL.

This chain joins TRBV10-2 and TRBJ2-5, with 7 bases aligning to TRBD1. The length of the CDR3 is 15 residues. With 6 bases clipped from V and 5 bases from J, the junction kept 12 bases outside the gene matches. Germline CDR1 WSHSY, CDR2 SAAADI. The CDR3 DNA reads TGCGCCAGCAGACTAACAGGGGACCTGCATGAGACCCAGTACTTC. Protein product: CASRLTGDLHETQYF.

This chain connects TRBV11-2 to TRBJ1-1; D remains ambiguous. This CDR3 contains 14 residues. V lost 5 bases and J lost 4, with 14 bases in between. Germline CDR1 SGHAT, CDR2 FQNNGV. CDR3 protein: CASSRSLPGTEAFF. CDR3 sequence (DNA): TGTGCCAGCAGCCGATCCCTACCCGGCACTGAAGCTTTCTTT.